The 24 T cell receptor beta chains presented below share a single source sample, sequenced in a study of blood T cell repertoires in COVID-19 (TCRdb year 2020). Libraries were constructed by the immunoSEQ multiplex PCR assay. This is the immuneACCESS table as TCRdb keeps it, with only in-frame sequences that have V and J called. A part of the clones is gone; compared with another copy, unresolved V genes explain less than half, and the rest is unexplained. This sample comprises 350,000 to 400,000 clones, approximately 89% of them detected only once. The ten top clones hold 0.8% to 0.9% of the sample. The sample was PBMCs or T cells enriched from blood (not recorded which). All receptors come from a woman in her thirties or forties who had been exposed to COVID-19.

V and J are TRBV3-1 (or the pseudogene TRBV3-2) and TRBJ1-2; D is unclear. Trimming pared 4 bases from V and 1 base from J, leaving 13 bases between. Germline V gene data show CDR1 as LGHDT and CDR2 as YNNKEL (reference sequence). This CDR3 contains 15 residues. The CDR3 DNA is TGTGCCAGCAGCCGGATCGGGGTGTATAACTATGGCTACACCTTC. This codes for CASSRIGVYNYGYTF.

V and J are TRBV14 and TRBJ1-6; D is possibly TRBD1 (5 bases). The germline gives CDR1 SGHDN, CDR2 FVKESK. This CDR3 has 15 amino acids. The V end lost 3 bases, the J end lost 5 bases, and 11 bases lay between the germline ends. The CDR3 region has the DNA TGTGCCAGCAGCCAGCTGGGGGGGGATAATTCACCCCTCCACTTT. The encoded protein is CASSQLGGDNSPLHF.

This chain links TRBV19 with TRBJ1-2; 9 bases agree with TRBD1. Germline V gives CDR1 LNHDA, CDR2 SQIVND (reference sequence). The CDR3 sequence is 15 residues long. After removal of 6 bases from V and 2 bases from J, the junction contained 7 bases not matched to a gene. CDR3 nucleotide sequence: TGTGCCAGTAGACCAAATGGACAGGGGAACTATGGCTACACCTTC. Its translation: CASRPNGQGNYGYTF.

This clone is a singleton in its sample. The chain links TRBV10-2 to TRBJ2-7; TRBD1 aligns across 10 bases. V was clipped by 6 bases and J by 5 bases; unmatched bases: 13. This CDR3 contains 16 residues. Germline V gene lookup returns CDR1 WSHSY and CDR2 SAAADI. The CDR3 region is CASRKDTGTGDHEQYF. The CDR3 nucleotides read TGCGCCAGCAGAAAGGATACGGGGACAGGGGACCACGAGCAGTACTTC.

The rearrangement uses TRBV7-9 and TRBJ1-1; no reliable D call. The germline V and J ends were trimmed by 3 bases and 5 bases, with 7 bases remaining between them. The CDR3 sequence is 12 residues long. CDR1 is SEHNR and CDR2 is FQNEAQ in the germline V gene (reference sequence). The CDR3 is CASSLIETEAFF. CDR3 in DNA: TGTGCCAGCAGCTTGATAGAAACTGAAGCTTTCTTT.

This chain links TRBV30 with TRBJ2-2; the D gene is possibly TRBD2 (5 bases). CDR1 GTSNPN and CDR2 SVGIG come from the germline V gene (reference sequence). Trimming took 3 bases from V and 0 from J, leaving 17 bases between them. This CDR3 has 17 amino acids. The CDR3 DNA reads TGTGCCTGGAGCCGACCCTGGGGTAGCGCGAACACCGGGGAGCTGTTTTTT. This translates into CAWSRPWGSANTGELFF.

The rearrangement joins TRBV15 to TRBJ2-1; D might be TRBD1 (6 bases). Trimming shortened V by 1 base and J by 8 bases, and 15 bases separated the two germline ends. The germline V gene has CDR1 LNHNV and CDR2 YYDKDF (reference sequence). This CDR3 region has 15 residues. DNA for the CDR3: TGTGCCACCAGCAGAGGGGACACAACGCGGGATGAGCAGTTCTTC. It yields the protein CATSRGDTTRDEQFF.

The genes are TRBV7-3 and TRBJ2-3, with 9 bases identical to TRBD2. V shed 2 bases, J shed 3 bases, and the junction held 12 bases outside the gene matches. The CDR3 spans 18 residues. Germline V gene data show CDR1 as SGHTA and CDR2 as FQGTGA. This CDR3 reads CASSLRGGGAGGTDTQYF. As DNA, the CDR3 is TGTGCCAGCAGCTTACGGGGTGGGGGAGCGGGAGGAACAGATACGCAGTATTTT.

The V gene is TRBV30, the J gene TRBJ2-7, with a tentative D call TRBD2 (6 bases). Trimming pared 6 bases from V and 4 bases from J, leaving 16 bases between. In germline, CDR1 is GTSNPN, CDR2 SVGIG (reference sequence). There are 13 residues in the CDR3. CDR3 nucleotide sequence: TGTGCCTGCTCGGGGCCGGGGAGGTACGAGCAGTACTTC. Its protein is CACSGPGRYEQYF.

This rearrangement joins TRBV27 to TRBJ2-7, with D possibly TRBD1 on 5 matching bases. V shed 2 bases and J shed 2 bases, with 13 bases lying between them. Germline values: CDR1 MNHEY, CDR2 SMNVEV (reference sequence). The CDR3 length is 15 residues. CDR3 coding DNA: TGTGCCAGCAGTTTACAGGGCCCTAGGCCCTACGAGCAGTACTTC. This gives the protein CASSLQGPRPYEQYF.

This clone came up once. V usage is TRBV12-3 or TRBV12-4 and J usage is TRBJ1-2; D is ambiguous. The V gene lost 6 bases and the J gene lost 8 bases, with 16 bases spanning the gap. This CDR3 region has 13 residues. The CDR3 nucleotides are TGTGCCAGCAGACTAGAGGGTATTGGGGGCTACACCTTC. This encodes CASRLEGIGGYTF.

The chain combines TRBV18 with TRBJ2-1, with 8 positions matching TRBD1. Trimming removed 3 bases from V and 5 bases from J; junction bases left unmatched: 6. CDR3 size: 15 residues. Germline V gene lookup returns CDR1 KGHSH and CDR2 LQKENI. The DNA for the CDR3 is TGTGCCAGCTCACCTACGAAGGGACAGGACAATGAGCAGTTCTTC. Translating it yields CASSPTKGQDNEQFF.

The chain is built from TRBV23-1 and TRBJ2-2; maybe TRBD1 (6 bases). TRBV23-1 is identified as an open reading frame with a role that is uncertain. The V end was cut by 4 bases, the J end by 1 base, with 10 bases between. This CDR3 is built from 15 residues. CDR3 sequence: CASSPGVLNTGELFF. The CDR3 DNA reads as TGCGCCAGCAGTCCAGGGGTGTTGAACACCGGGGAGCTGTTTTTT.

This clone showed up just once. At one of its ends the junction is not consistent with the germline gene, which may arise from a read error. The chain couples TRBV2 to TRBJ1-2, with TRBD1 matching 12 bases. CDR3 length: 15 residues. Germline lookup yields CDR1 SNHLY and CDR2 FYNNEI. This CDR3 reads CASREGTGGFYGYTF. The CDR3 nucleotides are TGTGCCAGCAGGGAAGGGACAGGGGGCTTCTATGGCTACACCTTC.

The V and J genes are TRBV19 and TRBJ2-2; 8 bases are shared with TRBD2. Germline V gene sequence: CDR1 LNHDA, CDR2 SQIVND (reference sequence). This CDR3 has 18 amino acids. V was pared by 3 bases and J by 0 bases, with 9 bases of the junction left unmatched. CDR3 bases: TGTGCCAGTAGTATTAGCGGGACGTGGGACGCGAACACCGGGGAGCTGTTTTTT. This gives the protein CASSISGTWDANTGELFF.

The genes are TRBV7-2 and TRBJ1-2; tentatively, D is TRBD1 (6 bases). CDR1 is SGHTA, CDR2 FQGNSA, per germline. The CDR3 runs to 14 residues. Between the trimmed V and J ends, which lost 1 base and 4 bases, there was a span of 10 bases. This CDR3 is CASSLGQGSYGYTF. CDR3 bases: TGTGCCAGCAGCTTAGGTCAGGGGAGCTATGGCTACACCTTC.

For the CDR3, the DNA is TGTGCCAGCAGCCACAGGGCCTACGAGCAGTACTTC. It encodes CASSHRAYEQYF. V and J are TRBV2 and TRBJ2-7, with D possibly being TRBD1 (6 bases). The V gene lost 6 bases and the J gene lost 2 bases, with 8 bases spanning the gap. The CDR3 contains 12 residues. CDR1 and CDR2 from the germline V gene are SNHLY and FYNNEI. Drawing the rest from reference TRBV2 and TRBJ2-7, the complete variable domain is EPEVTQTPSHQVTQMGQEVILRCVPISNHLYFYWYRQILGQKVEFLVSFYNNEISEKSEIFDDQFSVERPDGSNFTLKIRSTKLEDSAMYFCASSHRAYEQYFGPGTRLTVT.

The chain joins TRBV19 to TRBJ2-1, with 11 bases aligning to TRBD2. V trimming: 7 bases; J trimming: 7 bases; junction bases outside the gene matches: 3. The CDR3 is 13 amino acids. Per the germline V gene, CDR1 is LNHDA and CDR2 is SQIVND (reference sequence). The CDR3 bases are TGTGCCAGTAATAGCGGGAGGGGGAATGAGCAGTTCTTC. Its protein is CASNSGRGNEQFF.

The chain joins TRBV14 to TRBJ1-4; unclear D gene. Germline CDR1 SGHDN, CDR2 FVKESK. V was pared by 7 bases and J by 4 bases, with 13 bases between. This CDR3 contains 14 residues. The CDR3 DNA is TGTGCCAGCATCCCTGGTGGGAGTAATGAAAAACTGTTTTTT. Its protein is CASIPGGSNEKLFF.

On this clone itself: The conserved phenylalanine or tryptophan normally closing the CDR3 is absent here, so this likely arose from a read error. The rearrangement joins TRBV19 to TRBJ1-2; 7 positions match TRBD1. The CDR3 is 13 residues long. Germline trimming cut 5 bases from V and 6 bases from J; bases unmatched to any gene: 6. The germline gives CDR1 LNHDA, CDR2 SQIVND (reference sequence). CDR3 protein: CASSRETGDGYTL. CDR3 coding DNA: TGTGCCAGTAGTCGGGAAACAGGGGATGGCTACACCCTC.

The chain has TRBV9 and TRBJ2-2; 7 nucleotides agree with TRBD2. Germline assignment: CDR1 SGDLS and CDR2 YYNGEE. V shed 3 bases and J 4 bases; nucleotides not matched to a gene: 12. CDR3 size: 17 residues. The CDR3 nucleotides read TGTGCCAGCAGCGCGGAGTCAGCGACTAGCCGCACCGGGGAGCTGTTTTTT. It yields the protein CASSAESATSRTGELFF.

The V call is TRBV29-1, the J call TRBJ2-3; TRBD2 might be the D (7 bases). V lost 5 bases and J lost 4, with 19 bases in between. The CDR3 loop spans 15 amino acids. Germline lookup yields CDR1 SQVTM and CDR2 ANQGSEA. The CDR3 coding sequence is TGCAGCGTTCGGGGTGTGGGGGGGCACCCAGATACGCAGTATTTT. It yields the protein CSVRGVGGHPDTQYF.

This rearrangement joins TRBV7-3 to TRBJ1-2; no clear D gene. This CDR3 contains 18 residues. V was clipped by 0 bases and J by 2 bases, with 19 bases between them. Germline assignment: CDR1 SGHTA and CDR2 FQGTGA. The CDR3 spells CASSLTGIRQDWNYGYTF. In DNA form, the CDR3 reads TGTGCCAGCAGCTTAACGGGAATCCGGCAGGACTGGAACTATGGCTACACCTTC. The full variable domain, rest sourced from reference TRBV7-3 and TRBJ1-2, is GAGVSQTPSNKVTEKGKYVELRCDPISGHTALYWYRQSLGQGPEFLIYFQGTGAADDSGLPNDRFFAVRPEGSVSTLKIQRTERGDSAVYLCASSLTGIRQDWNYGYTFGSGTRLTVV.

This clone has just a few counts. J is TRBJ1-6 and V is TRBV18, with D possibly TRBD1 on 5 matching bases. The CDR3 is 14 residues long. Germline V lookup: CDR1 KGHSH, CDR2 LQKENI. Trimming shortened V by 6 bases and J by 8 bases, and 14 bases separated the two germline ends. This chain's CDR3 is CASSRAGGDSPLHF. As DNA, the CDR3 is TGTGCCAGCTCTCGTGCCGGGGGTGATTCACCCCTCCACTTT.